This is a list of T cell receptor beta chains from one sample in a study of vaccination effects on CD4 cells after COVID-19. What these receptors recognize is not known. Clones were read by immunoSEQ multiplex PCR, and TCRdb kept only the in-frame ones, dropping some. The data contain 20,000 to 25,000 clones, roughly 69% of them singletons. The specimen was CD4+ T cells from PBMCs cultured with a peptide pool, collected before COVID-19 vaccination. The receptor source for this set is a human donor who had a prior SARS-CoV-2 infection. CDR3s include the opening cysteine and the closing phenylalanine or tryptophan. Each record gives: V gene, clone size, J gene, CDR3 length, D gene, CDR3 protein, CDR3 DNA. A D gene is named only where the DNA matches it firmly. Clone size is shown for a subset of rows, as once, few, many or a class of expanded clone.

>TRBV7-2|-|TRBJ2-7|14|TRBD2
CASSLGGGPYEQYF
TGTGCCAGCAGCTTGGGGGGAGGGCCCTACGAGCAGTACTTC
>TRBV19|-|TRBJ2-3|11|-
CASGRYDTQYF
TGTGCCAGTGGACGTTATGATACGCAGTATTTT
>TRBV5-1|few|TRBJ2-7|14|TRBD1
CASSPKGAPFEQYF
TGCGCCAGCAGCCCAAAGGGGGCTCCCTTCGAGCAGTACTTC
>TRBV7-2|-|TRBJ2-3|16|-
CASTPNGPLVMDTQYF
TGTGCCAGCACCCCGAATGGTCCACTCGTTATGGATACGCAGTATTTT
>TRBV7-2|-|TRBJ2-1|13|-
CASSPLLYGEQFF
TGTGCCAGCAGCCCCCTCTTATACGGCGAGCAGTTCTTC
>TRBV5-4|-|TRBJ1-5|12|-
CASSLPNQPQHF
TGTGCCAGCAGCTTACCCAATCAGCCCCAGCATTTT
>TRBV21-1|-|TRBJ2-7|18|-
CASSKLCHRGQGGYEQYF
TGTGCCAGCAGCAAATTGTGCCACCGAGGACAGGGAGGTTACGAGCAGTACTTC
>TRBV7-9|-|TRBJ2-3|16|-
CASSLVWGLRTDTQYF
TGTGCCAGCAGCTTAGTCTGGGGACTCCGCACAGATACGCAGTATTTT
>TRBV7-3|-|TRBJ2-1|12|-
CASSSYGNEQFF
TGTGCCAGCAGCTCGTACGGAAATGAGCAGTTCTTC
>TRBV2|-|TRBJ2-4|19|TRBD1
CASSDNPVDRGFPQNIQYF
TGTGCCAGCAGTGACAACCCCGTAGACAGGGGGTTTCCCCAAAACATTCAGTACTTC
>TRBV7-8|-|TRBJ1-6|13|TRBD1
CASSFGQGSPLHF
TGTGCCAGCAGCTTCGGACAGGGATCACCCCTCCACTTT
>TRBV6-5|-|TRBJ2-7|15|TRBD1
CASSLGQGPFYEQYF
TGTGCCAGCAGCCTTGGACAGGGGCCCTTCTACGAGCAGTACTTC
>TRBV7-2|once|TRBJ2-3|14|-
CASSLANVADTQYF
TGTGCCAGCAGCTTAGCGAACGTCGCAGATACGCAGTATTTT
>TRBV21-1|-|TRBJ2-1|17|-
CASSKATGLAGVNEQFF
TGTGCCAGCAGCAAAGCGACTGGGCTAGCGGGAGTTAATGAGCAGTTCTTC
>TRBV18|-|TRBJ2-7|13|-
CASSPDSSYEQYF
TGTGCCAGCTCACCAGACAGTTCCTACGAGCAGTACTTC
>TRBV7-2|-|TRBJ1-6|15|-
CASSLQTANNSPLHF
TGTGCCAGCAGCCTACAGACAGCTAATAATTCACCCCTCCACTTT
>TRBV21-1|-|TRBJ2-7|15|-
CASSPRFGRPYEQYF
TGTGCCAGCAGCCCCCGTTTCGGGAGACCCTACGAGCAGTACTTC
>TRBV9|-|TRBJ2-2|13|-
CASSPALTGELFF
TGTGCCAGCAGCCCAGCGCTTACCGGGGAGCTGTTTTTT
>TRBV18|-|TRBJ1-1|13|-
CASSRHPNTEAFF
TGTGCCAGCTCACGCCACCCGAACACTGAAGCTTTCTTT
>TRBV24-1|-|TRBJ2-1|20|TRBD2
CATSDLIGSSGRDNYNEQFF
TGTGCCACCAGTGATTTGATTGGCTCTAGCGGGAGGGACAACTACAATGAGCAGTTCTTC
>TRBV7-8|-|TRBJ2-7|18|TRBD2
CASSLEGLAAQRDFEQYF
TGTGCCAGCAGCTTAGAGGGACTAGCGGCCCAACGGGATTTCGAGCAGTACTTC
>TRBV10-3|once|TRBJ2-1|15|TRBD1
CATSDPGGFKDEQFF
TGTGCCACCAGTGATCCAGGGGGCTTTAAGGATGAGCAGTTCTTC
>TRBV6-5|-|TRBJ1-3|13|-
CASSYRGGNTIYF
TGTGCCAGCAGTTACCGCGGTGGAAACACCATATATTTT
>TRBV6-1|-|TRBJ1-4|14|-
CASSESRGNEKLFF
TGTGCCAGCAGTGAAAGTCGAGGGAATGAAAAACTGTTTTTT
>TRBV28|-|TRBJ2-5|14|-
CASSLFYEQETQYF
TGTGCCAGCAGTTTATTTTATGAGCAAGAGACCCAGTACTTC
>TRBV18|medium-sized|TRBJ2-4|14|-
CASSRQEGSYIQYF
TGTGCCAGCTCACGACAGGAGGGATCTTACATTCAGTACTTC
>TRBV30|-|TRBJ1-3|13|-
CAWSVNGRNTIYF
TGTGCCTGGAGTGTAAACGGGAGAAACACCATATATTTT
>TRBV5-1|-|TRBJ2-5|15|-
CASSLLPASGETQYF
TGCGCCAGCAGCTTGTTGCCCGCCAGTGGAGAGACCCAGTACTTC
>TRBV5-4|few|TRBJ1-2|14|-
CASSLAGEVRGYTF
TGTGCCAGCAGCTTGGCCGGAGAGGTCCGGGGCTACACCTTC
>TRBV11-2|once|TRBJ2-2|16|TRBD2
CASSLIAGDNTGELFF
TGTGCCAGCAGCTTAATAGCGGGAGATAACACCGGGGAGCTGTTTTTT
>TRBV5-1|-|TRBJ1-3|16|-
CASSLEYAGSGNTIYF
TGCGCCAGCAGCTTGGAATACGCTGGCTCTGGAAACACCATATATTTT
>TRBV5-1|-|TRBJ1-3|14|-
CASSFSGFGNTIYF
TGCGCCAGCAGCTTTTCGGGCTTCGGAAACACCATATATTTT
>TRBV3-1/TRBV3-2|-|TRBJ2-7|14|-
CASSLQRNSYEQYF
TGTGCCAGCAGCCTACAGCGGAACTCCTACGAGCAGTACTTC
>TRBV7-3|-|TRBJ1-2|15|-
CASSLGGAPDPRDTF
TGTGCCAGCAGCTTAGGGGGGGCTCCCGACCCCCGAGACACCTTC
>TRBV7-2|-|TRBJ1-2|14|-
CASSFRVGVYGYTF
TGTGCCAGCAGCTTTAGGGTGGGGGTCTATGGCTACACCTTC
>TRBV7-8|-|TRBJ2-1|15|-
CASSLLRLSYNEQFF
TGTGCCAGCAGCTTACTCCGGCTTTCCTACAATGAGCAGTTCTTC
>TRBV5-1|-|TRBJ2-1|19|TRBD2
CASSSYKRLAGSAYNEQFF
TGCGCCAGCAGCTCCTACAAAAGACTAGCGGGTTCCGCCTACAATGAGCAGTTCTTC
>TRBV2|-|TRBJ2-1|14|-
CATQQGWGYNEQFF
TGTGCCACACAGCAGGGGTGGGGATACAATGAGCAGTTCTTC
>TRBV29-1|-|TRBJ2-3|13|-
CSVDEGGTDTQYF
TGCAGCGTTGATGAGGGGGGCACAGATACGCAGTATTTT
>TRBV21-1|-|TRBJ1-6|19|-
CASSKIRGPDGPYRSPLHF
TGTGCCAGCAGCAAAATCCGCGGCCCTGATGGACCCTACCGGTCACCCCTCCACTTT
>TRBV2|-|TRBJ1-5|13|-
CASNSEGGQPQHF
TGTGCCAGCAACTCCGAGGGGGGTCAGCCCCAGCATTTT
>TRBV2|-|TRBJ1-1|13|-
CASSAVGLTEAFF
TGTGCCAGTTCGGCCGTGGGGTTGACTGAAGCTTTCTTT
>TRBV2|-|TRBJ1-2|15|TRBD1
CASSVDRGGNYGYTF
TGTGCCAGCAGTGTTGACAGGGGTGGAAACTATGGCTACACCTTC
>TRBV27|-|TRBJ2-5|13|-
CASSLGPKETQYF
TGTGCCAGCAGTTTGGGTCCCAAAGAGACCCAGTACTTC
>TRBV11-3|-|TRBJ1-1|14|-
CASSLQGRRAEAFF
TGTGCCAGCAGCTTACAGGGACGTAGGGCTGAAGCTTTCTTT
>TRBV14|-|TRBJ2-2|14|-
CASSQLRNTGELFF
TGTGCCAGCAGCCAATTGAGGAATACCGGGGAGCTGTTTTTT
>TRBV7-2|-|TRBJ2-5|14|TRBD2
CASSLVGTSETQYF
TGTGCCAGCAGCTTAGTTGGGACTAGTGAGACCCAGTACTTC
>TRBV5-1|-|TRBJ2-1|15|TRBD2
CASSTVAGPYNEQFF
TGCGCCAGCAGCACTGTAGCGGGACCCTACAATGAGCAGTTCTTC
>TRBV15|-|TRBJ1-2|16|-
CATSRDRGDAGYGYTF
TGTGCCACCAGCAGAGATCGGGGGGACGCAGGCTATGGCTACACCTTC